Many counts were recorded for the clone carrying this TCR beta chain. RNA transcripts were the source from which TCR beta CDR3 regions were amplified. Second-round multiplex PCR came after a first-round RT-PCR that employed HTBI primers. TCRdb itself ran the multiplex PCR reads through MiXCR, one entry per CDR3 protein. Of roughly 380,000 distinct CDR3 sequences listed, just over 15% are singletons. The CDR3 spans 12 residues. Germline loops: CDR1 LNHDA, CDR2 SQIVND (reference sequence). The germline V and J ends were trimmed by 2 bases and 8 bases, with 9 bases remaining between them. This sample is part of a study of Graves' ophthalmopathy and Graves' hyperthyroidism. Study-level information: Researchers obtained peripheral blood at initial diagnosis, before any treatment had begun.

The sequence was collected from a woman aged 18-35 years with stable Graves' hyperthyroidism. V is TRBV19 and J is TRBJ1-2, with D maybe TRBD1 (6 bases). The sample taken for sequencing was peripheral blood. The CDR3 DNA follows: TGTGCCAGTAGTATAAGGCAGGGGGGCTACACCTTC. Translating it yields CASSIRQGGYTF. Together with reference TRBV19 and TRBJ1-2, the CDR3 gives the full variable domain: DGGITQSPKYLFRKEGQNVTLSCEQNLNHDAMYWYRQDPGQGLRLIYYSQIVNDFQKGDIAEGYSVSREKKESFPLTVTSAQKNPTAFYLCASSIRQGGYTFGSGTRLTVV.